The next 6 T cell receptor beta chains were all read from a single sample in a study of OX40 agonist ivuxolimab in advanced cancers. Measured with immunoSEQ multiplex PCR; TCRdb has only the in-frame clones, and not every one. Of over 85,000 clones listed, roughly nine tenths were seen once; the top ten hold 0.5%. Here the sequenced sample was CD4+ or CD8+ T cells sorted from blood, taken in a trial of the OX40 agonist ivuxolimab. Receptors were obtained from an adult with an advanced solid tumor such as melanoma, head and neck, liver or kidney cancer.

A remark on this clone: Germline and junction disagree at one end, which may indicate a read error. CDR3 in amino acids: CASSTDWSTDTQYF. The CDR3 nucleotides are TGTGCCAGCAGCACCGACTGGAGCACGGATACGCAGTATTTT. The chain joins TRBV7-2 to TRBJ2-3; D remains unclear. CDR1 and CDR2 from the germline V gene are SGHTA and FQGNSA. The CDR3 has 14 residues.

The V call is TRBV28, the J call TRBJ2-6; no reliable D call. The CDR3 totals 15 residues. Germline V gene sequence: CDR1 MDHEN, CDR2 SYDVKM. The V and J ends lost 5 bases and 0 bases respectively, with 8 bases between them. In DNA, the CDR3 is TGTGCCAGCAGTACCGTCGACTCTGGGGCCAACGTCCTGACTTTC. Translation: CASSTVDSGANVLTF.

The rearrangement links TRBV2 to TRBJ1-3; no definite D call. V was shortened by 6 bases and J by 9 bases, with 12 bases between the two germline ends. Germline CDR1 SNHLY, CDR2 FYNNEI. The CDR3 spans 12 residues. CDR3 protein: CASRRERVTIYF. The DNA for the CDR3 is TGTGCCAGCAGGAGGGAAAGGGTCACCATATATTTT.

In the case of this clone: A much larger clone differs from this one at a single base, so this may be a read error. In the same sample, other DNA sequences code for this CDR3. This chain connects TRBV6-5 to TRBJ1-5; 9 bases are a match to TRBD1. The V gene's germline CDR1 is MNHEY and CDR2 SVGAGI. The V gene end was trimmed by 6 bases and the J gene end by 2 bases; junction bases not matched to a gene: 2. The CDR3 length is 14 residues. The CDR3 spells CASSWTGGNQPQHF. The CDR3 DNA reads as TGTGCCAGCAGCTGGACAGGGGGCAATCAGCCCCAGCATTTT.

The rearrangement uses TRBV4-3 and TRBJ1-1; tentatively, D is TRBD1 (5 bases). CDR3 length equals 15 residues. V dropped 0 bases and J dropped 10 bases, with 18 bases sitting between them. The germline V gene has CDR1 LGHNA and CDR2 YSLEER. The CDR3: CASSQEIYGAGRAFF. The CDR3 DNA reads TGCGCCAGCAGCCAAGAAATCTATGGGGCAGGCAGAGCTTTCTTT.

Remarks on this clone: This likely comes from a read error, as the CDR3 has no conserved phenylalanine or tryptophan at its end. The J gene is TRBJ1-6, the V gene TRBV5-1, with D possibly being TRBD1 (5 bases). Germline V CDR1 and CDR2: SGHRS, YFSETQ. The V end lost 5 bases, the J end lost 0 bases, and 18 bases lay between the germline ends. There are 18 residues in the CDR3. CDR3 protein: CASRHDSQFSSYNSPLHL. In DNA, the CDR3 is TGCGCCAGCAGACATGACAGTCAGTTCAGCTCCTATAATTCACCCCTCCACCTT.